The source of this T cell receptor (beta chain) is a study of blood T cell repertoires in COVID-19. Study-wide context: PBMCs, B-cell-depleted T cells, or T cells provided the cDNA or gDNA that made up the material.

Authors' data handling: It was from reference gene primer amplification that nucleated cell counts were estimated. Method: immunoSEQ multiplex PCR; TCRdb's copy keeps in-frame clones and lacks some. Clone size and the V and J calls come from that table; the DNA yielded D and trimming. This table holds about 200,000 clones, 85% found once. There are a few counts of this clone. The CDR3 consists of 15 residues. V was cut by 4 bases and J by 4 bases, with 15 bases left in between. The germline CDR1 and CDR2 sequences are SGHRS and YFSETQ. The chain carries TRBV5-1 and TRBJ1-3, with D possibly matching TRBD1 (5 bases). Sequenced input: peripheral blood. The receptor was derived from a man between 60 and 75 years old with COVID-19, enrolled during active disease. The CDR3, as DNA: TGCGCCAGCAGCGCGACAGCAACCAAAGGAAACACCATATATTTT. Amino acids: CASSATATKGNTIYF.